These 12 T cell receptor beta chains were all obtained from the same sample, sequenced in a study of T cells after yellow fever vaccination. TCRdb fed the 5' RACE reads into MiXCR, producing one record per CDR3 protein. Of 25,000 to 30,000 distinct CDR3 sequences detected, 5.5% appear once; the ten largest clones hold about 11%. Sequences were derived from PBMCs, either bulk or a sorted T-cell subset (CD4+, CD8+, memory, or dextramer-sorted; not recorded which), sampled 15 days after the yellow fever booster vaccination. The receptors stem from a man younger than 45 who received the YFV17D yellow fever vaccine.

In its sample, this clonotype was seen many times. The V gene is TRBV27, the J gene TRBJ2-1; TRBD1 matches 9 bases. This CDR3 comprises 15 residues. Trimming took 3 bases from V and 3 from J; bases not matched to a gene: 3. CDR1 is MNHEY, CDR2 SMNVEV, per germline (reference sequence). CDR3 amino acids: CASSFRDRDYNEQFF. As DNA, the CDR3 is TGTGCCAGCAGTTTCCGGGACAGGGACTACAATGAGCAGTTCTTC.

Many counts were recorded for this clonotype. The rearrangement uses TRBV20-1 and TRBJ2-7; 8 bases fit TRBD1. V shed 5 bases, J shed 2 bases, and the junction held 8 bases outside the gene matches. Germline V gene sequence: CDR1 DFQATT, CDR2 SNEGSKA (reference sequence). The CDR3 consists of 14 residues. CDR3 in amino acids: CSAEDAGQAYEQYF. CDR3 in DNA: TGCAGTGCTGAAGATGCGGGACAGGCCTACGAGCAGTACTTC.

This clonotype is classed as medium-sized. This chain connects TRBV7-2 to TRBJ2-5, with unresolved D. Trimming removed 2 bases at V and 2 bases at J, with 9 bases between. CDR1 SGHTA and CDR2 FQGNSA come from the germline V gene. This CDR3 is built from 14 residues. CDR3 sequence reads: CASSLMAPQETQYF. The CDR3 DNA follows: TGTGCCAGCAGCTTAATGGCCCCTCAAGAGACCCAGTACTTC. Full variable domain (outside the CDR3, taken from reference TRBV7-2 and TRBJ2-5): GAGVSQSPSNKVTEKGKDVELRCDPISGHTALYWYRQSLGQGLEFLIYFQGNSAPDKSGLPSDRFSAERTGGSVSTLTIQRTQQEDSAVYLCASSLMAPQETQYFGPGTRLLVL.

This clonotype was observed many times. A read error may produce the germline difference seen at one junction end. V and J are TRBV7-2 and TRBJ2-1, with 13 positions matching TRBD2. Looked up from germline, CDR1 is SGHTA and CDR2 is FQGNSA. The CDR3 totals 13 residues. The CDR3 region has the DNA TGTGCCAGCAGCTTAGGTATCGGGACTAGCGGGATCTTC. As protein: CASSLGIGTSGIF.

This clonotype showed up many times. The rearrangement links TRBV21-1 to TRBJ2-3; no check of the table's D call, TRBD2, against the DNA was made. TRBV21-1 is a pseudogene segment. The CDR3 has 23 residues. DNA of the CDR3: TGTGCCAGCAGCAAAAGCGGGACTAGCGGGGGCAAACCTTATGGGGCTTCCACAGATACGCAGTATTTT. Residues: CASSKSGTSGGKPYGASTDTQYF.

This clonotype was recorded at least ten times. This chain links TRBV28 with TRBJ2-3; maybe TRBD2 (6 bases). Trimming removed 7 bases at V and 1 base at J, with 27 bases between. The CDR3 loop spans 19 amino acids. From germline, CDR1 is MDHEN and CDR2 SYDVKM. The CDR3 reads CASTSSRHLAPARTDTQYF. For the CDR3, the DNA is TGTGCCAGCACCTCTTCCCGCCATCTAGCGCCTGCCCGCACAGATACGCAGTATTTT. The entire variable domain, with the rest obtained from reference TRBV28 and TRBJ2-3, is as follows: DVKVTQSSRYLVKRTGEKVFLECVQDMDHENMFWYRQDPGLGLRLIYFSYDVKMKEKGDIPEGYSVSREKKERFSLILESASTNQTSMYLCASTSSRHLAPARTDTQYFGPGTRLTVL.

This clonotype has ten or more counts. This sequence joins TRBV9 and TRBJ2-5; D might be TRBD2 (6 bases). There are 13 residues in the CDR3. V was clipped by 4 bases and J by 4 bases, with 11 bases between them. The germline V gene encodes CDR1 SGDLS and CDR2 YYNGEE. In DNA, the CDR3 is TGTGCCAGCAGCAGTCCGGGAGTAGAGACCCAGTACTTC. Translation gives CASSSPGVETQYF.

This clonotype was detected many times. The DNA for the CDR3 is TGTGCCAGCAGCTTAGAACAGGGCGCCCACGAGCAGTACTTC. Protein: CASSLEQGAHEQYF. The rearrangement uses TRBV7-8 and TRBJ2-7; D might be TRBD1 (6 bases). This CDR3 comprises 14 residues. Germline CDR1 reads SGHVS; CDR2 reads FQNEAQ. Trimming removed 1 base at V and 5 bases at J, with 12 bases between.

There are many counts of this clonotype. The J gene is TRBJ2-4, the V gene TRBV12-3 or TRBV12-4, with TRBD2 matching over 10 bases. The CDR3 covers 14 residues. J lost 8 bases, V lost 5 bases, and 6 bases had no gene match. CDR3 nucleotide sequence: TGTGCCAGCAGTACGTCTAGCGGGAGTTACATTCAGTACTTC. Its translation is CASSTSSGSYIQYF.

This clonotype was detected ten times or more. The chain joins TRBV4-3 to TRBJ2-3; TRBD2 matches 8 bases. From germline, CDR1 is LGHNA and CDR2 YSLEER. This CDR3 comprises 15 residues. V was pared by 5 bases and J by 2 bases, with 6 bases of the junction left unmatched. The CDR3 is CASSGSGGTTDTQYF. CDR3 bases: TGCGCCAGCAGCGGGAGCGGGGGCACCACAGATACGCAGTATTTT.

This sequence joins TRBV24-1 and TRBJ2-1; possible D gene TRBD2, 6 bases. This CDR3 has 14 residues. Germline CDR1 KGHDR, CDR2 SFDVKD. V was cut by 5 bases and J by 6 bases, with 13 bases left in between. The CDR3 DNA reads as TGTGCCACCAGTGGAACGGGAGTTATCAATGAGCAGTTCTTC. Its protein is CATSGTGVINEQFF.

This clonotype was observed many times. The CDR3 DNA sequence: TGCGCCAGCAGGCGAGACACCCTCGAGCCCCAGCATTTT. Translating gives CASRRDTLEPQHF. V usage is TRBV5-1 and J usage is TRBJ1-5; D gene ambiguous. Germline loops: CDR1 SGHRS, CDR2 YFSETQ. V was shortened by 5 bases and J by 8 bases, with 14 bases between the two germline ends. CDR3 length equals 13 residues.